This TCR beta chain was documented in a study of OX40 agonist ivuxolimab in advanced cancers. In the study overall: Cancers in dose escalation were hepatocellular, melanoma, renal cell and head and neck.

Clones were read by immunoSEQ multiplex PCR, and TCRdb kept only the in-frame ones, dropping some. The sample comprises more than 55,000 clones, around 92% of which are singletons, and roughly 12% rests with the top ten. Trimming took 5 bases from V and 4 from J; bases not matched to a gene: 11. The CDR3 contains 15 residues. In germline, CDR1 is SEHNR, CDR2 FQNEAQ (reference sequence). Overall study findings and caveats: With doses of 0.1-3.0 mg/kg, partial responders showed among the lowest clonal expansion. Among expanded peripheral T cells, antigen specificity went undetermined. At doses 0.1 to 3.0 mg/kg, CD4+ and CD8+ clones expanded.

A word on this clone: What it binds is unknown.

The chain recombines TRBV7-9 with TRBJ2-7; 7 bases fit TRBD2. The TCR was taken from an adult with an advanced solid tumor such as melanoma, head and neck, liver or kidney cancer. Sequencing was performed on CD4+ or CD8+ T cells sorted from blood, taken in a trial of the OX40 agonist ivuxolimab. CDR3 amino acids: CASSPPIRGVYEQYF. The CDR3, as DNA: TGTGCCAGCAGCCCCCCCATCCGGGGGGTTTACGAGCAGTACTTC.